Below are 26 T cell receptor beta chains sequenced from a single sample in a study of T-cell memory formation after mild COVID-19 (dated by TCRdb to about 2021). Libraries were prepared through 5' RACE. The sequencer was an Illumina NovaSeq 6000. Using fastp at Q25 and MiXCR, TCRdb reprocessed the public reads and kept productive beta chains. Under each unique CDR3 protein, matching rows form one entry showing the most common genes and DNA. Counted in this sample were more than 300,000 distinct CDR3 sequences; 20% of them appeared once. The ten biggest clones cover approximately 22% of the sample. The sequenced material came from PBMCs or a T cell subset sorted from them (not recorded which). These receptor sequences come from a man between 18 and 35 years old who had mild COVID-19 (a few samples of this study predate the infection). The sample titles of this study are shuffled in the database, so cell type and time point are left out; the donor was told from shared clones.

The rearrangement joins TRBV5-6 to TRBJ1-3; 7 bases match TRBD1. The CDR3 is 14 amino acids. V lost 4 bases and J lost 8; bases outside the gene matches: 9. Germline loops: CDR1 SGHDT, CDR2 YYEEEE. The CDR3 DNA follows: TGTGCCAGCAGCATCGACAGGGTGGGAGACACCATATATTTT. It yields the protein CASSIDRVGDTIYF.

The J gene is TRBJ1-6, the V gene TRBV6-2 or TRBV6-3; D gene uncertain. The germline CDR1 and CDR2 sequences are MNHEY and SVGEGT. V was clipped by 2 bases and J by 2 bases, with 16 bases between them. This CDR3 is 18 amino acids long. CDR3 sequence (DNA): TGTGCCAGCAGTTACCCGGACGGTTCGAGCGCCTATAATTCACCCCTCCACTTT. Amino acid sequence: CASSYPDGSSAYNSPLHF.

The CDR3 DNA is TGTGCCACCAGTGCCGGGACAGGAGAGACCCAGTACTTC. It encodes CATSAGTGETQYF. This chain uses TRBV24-1 with TRBJ2-5; 8 nucleotides align to TRBD1. V dropped 5 bases and J dropped 4; count of bases not matched to a gene: 2. CDR3 length: 13 residues. The germline V gene encodes CDR1 KGHDR and CDR2 SFDVKD.

This clonotype was picked up a small number of times. The chain has TRBV5-6 and TRBJ2-5; 7 nucleotides align to TRBD2. The junction had 9 bases not matched to a gene; V was cut back by 7 bases and J by 0 bases. This CDR3 is built from 15 residues. The germline V gene encodes CDR1 SGHDT and CDR2 YYEEEE. This CDR3 reads CASARGGGYQETQYF. In DNA, the CDR3 is TGTGCCAGCGCCCGCGGCGGGGGTTACCAAGAGACCCAGTACTTC.

The rearrangement uses TRBV29-1 and TRBJ2-1; the D is unclear. V was pared by 6 bases and J by 12 bases, with 12 bases between. Germline V lookup: CDR1 SQVTM, CDR2 ANQGSEA. This CDR3 spans 10 amino acids. The CDR3 DNA reads TGCAGCGTGCTAAGGCGACTGCAGTTCTTC. Its translation: CSVLRRLQFF.

The sample holds a few counts of this clonotype. This chain uses TRBV4-1 with TRBJ1-6; D possibly corresponds to TRBD1 (5 bases). Trimming took off 1 base at V and 14 bases at J, with 18 bases between the two ends. The CDR3 is made up of 15 amino acids. Germline V gives CDR1 MGHRA, CDR2 YSYEKL. The CDR3, as DNA: TGCGCCAGCAGCCAAGTACCACTGGGACGTTTCACCCTCCACTTT. It specifies CASSQVPLGRFTLHF.

This clonotype was found a few times. V and J are TRBV5-1 and TRBJ1-6; D uncertain. The CDR3 has 15 amino acids. V was trimmed by 0 bases and J by 7 bases, leaving 11 bases between them. Germline CDR1 and CDR2: SGHRS and YFSETQ. The CDR3, as DNA: TGCGCCAGCAGCTTGGAGGTTAATAGCAATTCACCCCTCCACTTT. Translating gives CASSLEVNSNSPLHF.

The V gene is TRBV7-2, the J gene TRBJ1-4; D remains ambiguous. The V end was cut by 1 base, the J end by 1 base, with 1 base between. CDR3 length: 13 residues. CDR1 and CDR2 from the germline V gene are SGHTA and FQGNSA. CDR3 nucleotide sequence: TGTGCCAGCAGCTTAGTAACTAATGAAAAACTGTTTTTT. This codes for CASSLVTNEKLFF.

This clonotype was counted many times. V and J are TRBV5-1 and TRBJ2-3; D unresolved. This CDR3 is built from 13 residues. V lost 2 bases to trimming and J lost 1 base, with 5 bases between them. Germline lookup yields CDR1 SGHRS and CDR2 YFSETQ. The CDR3 sequence: CASSFPGTDTQYF. CDR3 DNA sequence: TGCGCCAGCAGCTTCCCGGGCACAGATACGCAGTATTTT.

This clonotype was counted only a few times. The V gene is TRBV7-2, the J gene TRBJ1-4, with D perhaps matching TRBD1 (5 bases). Trimming cost V 2 bases and J 8 bases, with 9 bases left between them. The CDR3 loop spans 13 amino acids. Germline CDR1 is SGHTA and CDR2 is FQGNSA. Written as DNA, the CDR3 is TGTGCCAGCAGCTTACCCCAGGGAGAAAAACTGTTTTTT. It translates to CASSLPQGEKLFF.

This clonotype has ten or more counts. The chain combines TRBV5-1 with TRBJ2-3; possibly TRBD2 for D (6 bases). CDR3 size: 15 residues. Germline CDR1 reads SGHRS; CDR2 reads YFSETQ. Trimming pared 4 bases from V and 3 bases from J, leaving 15 bases between. CDR3 coding DNA: TGCGCCAGCAGCCTTTCTAGACTAGTGACAGATACGCAGTATTTT. Its translation: CASSLSRLVTDTQYF.

This clonotype was counted only a few times. This chain links TRBV6-5 with TRBJ1-5; the D gene is possibly TRBD1 (5 bases). V lost 6 bases and J 3 bases, leaving 18 bases between the germline ends. The CDR3 is 16 residues long. CDR1 MNHEY and CDR2 SVGAGI come from the germline V gene. CDR3 residues: CASSQRGVGTNQPQHF. CDR3 nucleotides: TGTGCCAGCAGCCAGCGGGGGGTGGGCACCAATCAGCCCCAGCATTTT.

V usage is TRBV4-3 and J usage is TRBJ2-3, with 7 bases lining up with TRBD2. Looked up from germline, CDR1 is LGHNA and CDR2 is YSLEER. This CDR3 has 16 residues. V lost 0 bases to trimming and J lost 3 bases; unmatched junction nucleotides: 6. CDR3 residues: CASSQDDRGGTDTQYF. DNA of the CDR3: TGCGCCAGCAGCCAAGATGACCGGGGAGGGACAGATACGCAGTATTTT.

This clonotype has more than one count but fewer than ten. The V gene is TRBV5-1, the J gene TRBJ2-1; TRBD1 is a possible D gene (5 bases). The CDR3 sequence is 14 residues long. V was cut by 6 bases and J by 7 bases, with 17 bases left in between. The germline CDR1 and CDR2 sequences are SGHRS and YFSETQ. CDR3 sequence (DNA): TGCGCCAGCAAACCCAGGGTTTTCTCGAATGAGCAGTTCTTC. It is translated as CASKPRVFSNEQFF.

The chain links TRBV20-1 to TRBJ2-2, with 8 nucleotides matching TRBD1. There are 16 residues in the CDR3. J lost 4 bases, V lost 5 bases, and 12 bases had no gene match. The germline V gene has CDR1 DFQATT and CDR2 SNEGSKA (reference sequence). This CDR3 is CSAENPDRGFTGELFF. For the CDR3, the DNA is TGCAGTGCTGAAAACCCCGACAGGGGCTTCACCGGGGAGCTGTTTTTT.

The chain combines TRBV6-2 or TRBV6-3 with TRBJ1-2; 8 nucleotides match TRBD1. V was clipped by 6 bases and J by 4 bases; unmatched bases: 4. Looked up from germline, CDR1 is MNHEY and CDR2 is SVGEGT. This CDR3 is built from 13 residues. CDR3 in amino acids: CASSHGQGYGYTF. CDR3 in DNA: TGTGCCAGCAGCCACGGACAGGGCTATGGCTACACCTTC.

This clonotype was found once. V usage is TRBV28 and J usage is TRBJ2-7, with a weak D call TRBD2 (5 bases). The CDR3 covers 14 residues. Germline V lookup: CDR1 MDHEN, CDR2 SYDVKM. V shed 6 bases and J shed 7 bases, with 19 bases lying between them. The CDR3 here is CASSPGGESQEQYV. The CDR3 nucleotides are TGTGCCAGCAGCCCCGGAGGAGAAAGTCAGGAGCAGTACGTC.

This clonotype has only a few counts. The gene calls are TRBV11-2 and TRBJ2-7; 7 nucleotides match TRBD2. The CDR3 contains 14 residues. Trimming removed 5 bases from V and 6 bases from J; junction bases left unmatched: 10. Germline V gene lookup returns CDR1 SGHAT and CDR2 FQNNGV. The CDR3 loop reads CASSPGLRGVEQYF. The CDR3 DNA follows: TGTGCCAGCAGCCCGGGACTACGGGGGGTCGAGCAGTACTTC.

Here the CDR3 DNA reads TGTGCCAGCAGCTCGGACAGTCGAAAGTACTTC. It yields the protein CASSSDSRKYF. J is TRBJ2-5 and V is TRBV7-9, with D perhaps TRBD1 (6 bases). This CDR3 is 11 amino acids long. Germline V CDR1 and CDR2: SEHNR, FQNEAQ (reference sequence). Trimming pared 4 bases from V and 12 bases from J, leaving 12 bases between.

This clonotype was found many times. This chain joins TRBV6-4 and TRBJ2-2; D gene ambiguous. From germline, CDR1 is MRHNA and CDR2 SNTAGT. V lost 0 bases to trimming and J lost 4 bases, with 3 bases between them. The length of the CDR3 is 13 residues. CDR3 bases: TGTGCCAGCAGTGACTCTAGCACCGGGGAGCTGTTTTTT. The encoded protein is CASSDSSTGELFF.

The chain uses TRBV5-1 and TRBJ2-7, with a weak D call TRBD1 (6 bases). This CDR3 contains 15 residues. Trimming left V 4 bases short and J 0 bases short, with 14 bases between. Per the germline V gene, CDR1 is SGHRS and CDR2 is YFSETQ. The CDR3 region is CASSPGHQSSYEQYV. The DNA for the CDR3 is TGCGCCAGCAGCCCGGGACACCAGAGCTCCTACGAGCAGTACGTC.

This clonotype has more than one count but fewer than ten. The chain recombines TRBV3-1 with TRBJ1-2; tentatively, D is TRBD1 (5 bases). CDR1 LGHDT and CDR2 YNNKEL come from the germline V gene (reference sequence). The V end was cut by 1 base, the J end by 8 bases, with 11 bases between. The CDR3 sequence is 13 residues long. The CDR3 is CASSQAQGYGYTF. CDR3 bases: TGTGCCAGCAGCCAAGCCCAGGGCTACGGCTACACCTTC.

The genes are TRBV6-6 and TRBJ2-3; 8 positions match TRBD2. The CDR3 sequence is 19 residues long. V trimming: 2 bases; J trimming: 0 bases; junction bases outside the gene matches: 13. Germline V CDR1 and CDR2: MNHNY, SVGAGI (reference sequence). The CDR3 sequence is CASSYPTGSTSGSTDTQYF. Written as DNA, the CDR3 is TGTGCCAGCAGTTACCCCACAGGGTCTACTAGCGGAAGCACAGATACGCAGTATTTT.

This clonotype was recorded a few times. This rearrangement joins TRBV12-3 or TRBV12-4 to TRBJ2-1; tentatively, D is TRBD1 or TRBD2 (5 bases each). Trimming took off 1 base at V and 7 bases at J, with 11 bases between the two ends. The CDR3 extends over 14 amino acids. CDR3 bases: TGTGCCAGCAGTTTAGGGGGGTCGGGTAATGAGCAGTTCTTC. Its protein is CASSLGGSGNEQFF.

In its sample, this clonotype was seen a few times. This chain uses TRBV5-1 with TRBJ2-5; 10 nucleotides match TRBD2. V gave up 0 bases and J gave up 1 base; unmatched junction bases: 3. The CDR3 is 16 residues long. The germline gives CDR1 SGHRS, CDR2 YFSETQ. CDR3 nucleotides: TGCGCCAGCAGCTTGGGGGTAGCGGGGGGCCAAGAGACCCAGTACTTC. Its translation is CASSLGVAGGQETQYF.

The rearrangement uses TRBV5-5 and TRBJ1-1, with D tentatively TRBD1 (5 bases). The CDR3 runs 16 residues. Between the trimmed V and J ends, which lost 0 bases and 0 bases, there was a span of 12 bases. Germline V gene sequence: CDR1 SGHKS, CDR2 YYEKEE (reference sequence). CDR3 region: CASSLDRSGMNTEAFF. The CDR3 DNA is TGTGCCAGCAGCTTGGACAGGTCGGGCATGAACACTGAAGCTTTCTTT.